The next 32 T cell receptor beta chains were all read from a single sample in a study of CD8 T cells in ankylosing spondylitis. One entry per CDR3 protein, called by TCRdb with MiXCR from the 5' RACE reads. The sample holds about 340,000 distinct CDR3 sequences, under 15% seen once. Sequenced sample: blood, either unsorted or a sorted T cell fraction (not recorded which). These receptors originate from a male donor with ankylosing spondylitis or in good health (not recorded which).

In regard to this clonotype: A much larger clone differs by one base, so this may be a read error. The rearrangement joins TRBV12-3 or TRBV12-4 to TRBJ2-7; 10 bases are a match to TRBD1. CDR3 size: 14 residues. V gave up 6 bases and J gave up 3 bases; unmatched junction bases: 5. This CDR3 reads CASRPGQGRYEQYF. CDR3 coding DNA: TGTGCCAGCAGACCGGGACAGGGGCGCTACGAGCAGTACTTC.

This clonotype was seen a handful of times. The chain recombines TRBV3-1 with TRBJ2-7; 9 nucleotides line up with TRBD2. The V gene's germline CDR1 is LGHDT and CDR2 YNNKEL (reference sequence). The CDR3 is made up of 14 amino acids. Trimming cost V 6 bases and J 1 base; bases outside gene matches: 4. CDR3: CASRTTSGSYEQYF. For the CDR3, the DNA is TGTGCCAGCAGAACGACTAGCGGTTCCTACGAGCAGTACTTC.

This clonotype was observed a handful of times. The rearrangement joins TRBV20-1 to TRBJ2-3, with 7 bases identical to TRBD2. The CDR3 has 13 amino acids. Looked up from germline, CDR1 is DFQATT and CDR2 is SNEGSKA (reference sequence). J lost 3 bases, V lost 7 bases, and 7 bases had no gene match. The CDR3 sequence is CSDVAGLTDTQYF. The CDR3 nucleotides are TGCAGTGACGTAGCGGGTTTGACAGATACGCAGTATTTT.

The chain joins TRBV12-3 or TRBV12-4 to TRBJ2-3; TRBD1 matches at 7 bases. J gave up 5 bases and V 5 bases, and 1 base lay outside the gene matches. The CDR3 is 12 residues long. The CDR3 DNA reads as TGTGCCAGCAGTACAGGGGTAGATACGCAGTATTTT. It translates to CASSTGVDTQYF.

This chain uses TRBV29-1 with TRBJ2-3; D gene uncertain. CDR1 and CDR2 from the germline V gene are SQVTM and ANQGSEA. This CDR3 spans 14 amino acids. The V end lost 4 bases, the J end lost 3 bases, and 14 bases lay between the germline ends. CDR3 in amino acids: CSVVARGGTDTQYF. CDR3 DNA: TGCAGCGTTGTGGCGAGAGGTGGGACAGATACGCAGTATTTT.

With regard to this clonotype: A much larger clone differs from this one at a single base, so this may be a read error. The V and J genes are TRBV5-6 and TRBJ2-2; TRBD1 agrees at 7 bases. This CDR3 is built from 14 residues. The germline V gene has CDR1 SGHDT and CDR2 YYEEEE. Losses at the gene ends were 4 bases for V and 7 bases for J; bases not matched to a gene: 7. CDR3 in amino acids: CASSRQGDLGELFF. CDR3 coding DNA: TGTGCCAGCAGCCGACAGGGCGACCTCGGGGAGCTGTTTTTT.

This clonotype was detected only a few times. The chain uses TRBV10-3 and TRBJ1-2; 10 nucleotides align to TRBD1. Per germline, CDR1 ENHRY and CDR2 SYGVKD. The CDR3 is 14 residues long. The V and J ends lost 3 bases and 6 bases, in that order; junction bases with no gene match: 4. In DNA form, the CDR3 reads TGTGCCATCAGTGAAAGAGGGACAGGGGATGGCTACACCTTC. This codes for CAISERGTGDGYTF.

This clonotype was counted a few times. CDR3 bases: TGTGCCAGCACCTCCAGGGGCGAGCAGTACTTC. As protein: CASTSRGEQYF. The chain has TRBV6-5 and TRBJ2-7, with a possible D match to TRBD1 (6 bases). This CDR3 spans 11 amino acids. V was cut by 7 bases and J by 6 bases, with 10 bases left in between. CDR1 MNHEY and CDR2 SVGAGI come from the germline V gene.

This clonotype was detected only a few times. This CDR3 is CASSSQLSGANVLTF. DNA of the CDR3: TGTGCCAGCAGCTCCCAGCTCTCTGGGGCCAACGTCCTGACTTTC. The rearrangement joins TRBV11-3 to TRBJ2-6; D is unclear. V lost 4 bases to trimming and J lost 0 bases, with 7 bases between them. This CDR3 has 15 residues. Germline V CDR1 and CDR2: SGHNT, YENEEA.

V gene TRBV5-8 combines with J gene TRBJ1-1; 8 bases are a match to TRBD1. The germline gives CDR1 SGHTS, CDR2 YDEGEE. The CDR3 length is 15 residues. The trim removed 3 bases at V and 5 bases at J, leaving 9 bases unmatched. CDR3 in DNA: TGTGCCAGCAGCTCTCGGACAGGGAAGAGGACTGAAGCTTTCTTT. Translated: CASSSRTGKRTEAFF.

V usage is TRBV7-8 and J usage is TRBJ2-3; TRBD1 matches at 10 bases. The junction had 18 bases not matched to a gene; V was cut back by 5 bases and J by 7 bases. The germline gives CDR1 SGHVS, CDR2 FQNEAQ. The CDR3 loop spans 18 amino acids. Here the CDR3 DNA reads TGTGCCAGCAGCACAGAGACAGGGGGCACGGGGAGAGTAAATACGCAGTATTTT. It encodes CASSTETGGTGRVNTQYF.

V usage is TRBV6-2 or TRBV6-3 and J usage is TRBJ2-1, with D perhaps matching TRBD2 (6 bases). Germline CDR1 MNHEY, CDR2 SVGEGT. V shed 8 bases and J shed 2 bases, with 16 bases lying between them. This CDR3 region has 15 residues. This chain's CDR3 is CASLRRAFTYNEQFF. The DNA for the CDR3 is TGTGCCAGCCTCCGGAGGGCGTTTACCTACAATGAGCAGTTCTTC.

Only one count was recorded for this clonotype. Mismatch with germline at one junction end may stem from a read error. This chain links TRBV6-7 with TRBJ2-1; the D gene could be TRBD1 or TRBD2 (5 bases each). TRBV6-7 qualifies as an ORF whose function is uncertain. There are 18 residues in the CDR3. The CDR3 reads CTSSLNVGTTRDYNEQFF. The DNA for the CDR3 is TGTACCAGCAGTTTAAATGTCGGGACGACAAGGGACTACAATGAGCAGTTCTTC.

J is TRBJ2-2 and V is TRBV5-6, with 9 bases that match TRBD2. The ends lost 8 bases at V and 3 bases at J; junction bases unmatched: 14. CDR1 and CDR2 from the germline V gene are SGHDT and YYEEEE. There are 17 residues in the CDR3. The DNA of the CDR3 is TGTGCCAGTCGGAAAAGCAAAGCGGGGGGCCACACCGGGGAGCTGTTTTTT. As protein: CASRKSKAGGHTGELFF.

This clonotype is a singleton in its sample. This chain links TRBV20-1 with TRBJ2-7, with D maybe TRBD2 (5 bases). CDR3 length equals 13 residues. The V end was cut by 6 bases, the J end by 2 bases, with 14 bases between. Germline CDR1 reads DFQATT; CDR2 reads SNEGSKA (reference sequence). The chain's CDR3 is CSATPRRAYEQYF. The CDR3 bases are TGCAGTGCCACCCCTCGGCGGGCCTACGAGCAGTACTTC.

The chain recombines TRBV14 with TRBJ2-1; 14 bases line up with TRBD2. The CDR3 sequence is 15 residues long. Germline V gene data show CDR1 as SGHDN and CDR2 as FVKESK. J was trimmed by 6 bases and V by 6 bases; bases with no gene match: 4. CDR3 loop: CASSRTSGGTNEQFF. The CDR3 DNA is TGTGCCAGCAGTCGGACTAGCGGGGGGACCAATGAGCAGTTCTTC.

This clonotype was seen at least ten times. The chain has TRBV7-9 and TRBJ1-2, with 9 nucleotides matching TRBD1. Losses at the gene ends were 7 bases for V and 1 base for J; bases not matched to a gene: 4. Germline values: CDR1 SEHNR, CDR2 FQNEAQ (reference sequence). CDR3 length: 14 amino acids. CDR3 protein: CASTTGGFNYGYTF. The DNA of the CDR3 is TGTGCCAGCACTACAGGGGGCTTTAACTATGGCTACACCTTC.

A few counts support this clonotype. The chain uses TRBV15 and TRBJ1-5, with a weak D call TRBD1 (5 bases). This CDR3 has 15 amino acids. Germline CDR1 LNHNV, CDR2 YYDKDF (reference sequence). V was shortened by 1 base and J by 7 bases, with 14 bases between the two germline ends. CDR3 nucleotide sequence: TGTGCCACCAGCAGAGCTCTGGGGGAGAGACAGCCCCAGCATTTT. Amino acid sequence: CATSRALGERQPQHF.

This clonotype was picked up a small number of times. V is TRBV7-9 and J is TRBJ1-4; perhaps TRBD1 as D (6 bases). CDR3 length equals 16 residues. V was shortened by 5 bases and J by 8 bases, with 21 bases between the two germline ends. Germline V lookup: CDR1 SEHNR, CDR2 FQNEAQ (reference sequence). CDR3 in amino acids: CASSPSMGGQGEKLFF. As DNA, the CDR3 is TGTGCCAGCAGCCCTTCGATGGGGGGGCAGGGAGAAAAACTGTTTTTT. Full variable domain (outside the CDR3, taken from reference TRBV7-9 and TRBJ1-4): DTGVSQNPRHKITKRGQNVTFRCDPISEHNRLYWYRQTLGQGPEFLTYFQNEAQLEKSRLLSDRFSAERPKGSFSTLEIQRTEQGDSAMYLCASSPSMGGQGEKLFFGSGTQLSVL.

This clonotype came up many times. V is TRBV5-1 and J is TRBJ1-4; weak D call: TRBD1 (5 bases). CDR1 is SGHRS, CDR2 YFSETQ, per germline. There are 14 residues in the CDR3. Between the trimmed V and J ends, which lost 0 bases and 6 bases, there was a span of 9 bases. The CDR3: CASSLGPGDEKLFF. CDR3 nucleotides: TGCGCCAGCAGCTTGGGGCCGGGGGATGAAAAACTGTTTTTT.

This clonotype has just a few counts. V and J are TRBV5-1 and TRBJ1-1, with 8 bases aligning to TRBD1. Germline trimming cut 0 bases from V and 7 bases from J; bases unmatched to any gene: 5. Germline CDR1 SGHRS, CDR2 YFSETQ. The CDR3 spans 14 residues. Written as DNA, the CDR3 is TGCGCCAGCAGCTTGGCCGCCGGGACAGGTGAAGCTTTCTTT. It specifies CASSLAAGTGEAFF.

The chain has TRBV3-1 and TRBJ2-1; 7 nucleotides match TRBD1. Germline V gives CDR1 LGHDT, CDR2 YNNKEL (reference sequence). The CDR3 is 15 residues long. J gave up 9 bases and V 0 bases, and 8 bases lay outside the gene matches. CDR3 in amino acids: CASSQEPGGRGEQFF. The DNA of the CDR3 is TGTGCCAGCAGCCAAGAACCAGGGGGACGGGGTGAGCAGTTCTTC.

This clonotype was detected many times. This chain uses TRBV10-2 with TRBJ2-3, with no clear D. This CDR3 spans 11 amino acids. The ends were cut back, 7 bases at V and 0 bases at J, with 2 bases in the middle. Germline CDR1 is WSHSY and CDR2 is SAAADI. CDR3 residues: CASTSTDTQYF. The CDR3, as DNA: TGCGCCAGCACTAGCACAGATACGCAGTATTTT.

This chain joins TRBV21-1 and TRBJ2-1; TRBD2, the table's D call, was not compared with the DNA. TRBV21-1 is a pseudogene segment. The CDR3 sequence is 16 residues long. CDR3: CASSKAPRGSYNEQFF. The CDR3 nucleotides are TGTGCCAGCAGCAAGGCCCCTCGGGGTTCCTACAATGAGCAGTTCTTC.

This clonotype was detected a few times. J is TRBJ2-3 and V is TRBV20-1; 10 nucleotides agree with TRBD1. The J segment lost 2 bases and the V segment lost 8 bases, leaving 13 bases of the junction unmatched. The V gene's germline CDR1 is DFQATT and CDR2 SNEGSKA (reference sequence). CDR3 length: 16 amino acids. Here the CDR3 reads CSSLDRGSSSTDTQYF. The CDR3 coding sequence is TGCAGTTCCCTGGACAGGGGGTCGTCCTCCACAGATACGCAGTATTTT.

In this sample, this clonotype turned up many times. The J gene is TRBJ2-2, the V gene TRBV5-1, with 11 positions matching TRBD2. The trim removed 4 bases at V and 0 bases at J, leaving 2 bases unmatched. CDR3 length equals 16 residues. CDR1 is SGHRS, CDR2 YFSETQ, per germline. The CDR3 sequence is CASSRLAGPNTGELFF. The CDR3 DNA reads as TGCGCCAGCAGCCGACTAGCGGGACCGAACACCGGGGAGCTGTTTTTT.

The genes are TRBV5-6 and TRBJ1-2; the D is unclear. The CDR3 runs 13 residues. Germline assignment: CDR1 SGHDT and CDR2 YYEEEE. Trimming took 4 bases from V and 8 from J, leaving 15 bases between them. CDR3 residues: CASSPGTSNGYTF. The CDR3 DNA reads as TGTGCCAGCAGCCCAGGTACCTCTAACGGCTACACCTTC.

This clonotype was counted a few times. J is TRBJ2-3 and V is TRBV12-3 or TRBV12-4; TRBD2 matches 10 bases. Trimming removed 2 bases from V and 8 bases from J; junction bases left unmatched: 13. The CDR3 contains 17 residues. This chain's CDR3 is CASSLIGLAGDLGTQYF. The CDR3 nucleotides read TGTGCCAGCAGTTTAATCGGGCTAGCGGGAGATTTGGGTACGCAGTATTTT.

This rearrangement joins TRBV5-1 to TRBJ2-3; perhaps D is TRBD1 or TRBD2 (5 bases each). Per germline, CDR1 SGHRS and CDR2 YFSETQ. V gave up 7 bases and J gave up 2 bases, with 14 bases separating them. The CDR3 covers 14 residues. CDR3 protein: CASYRGSLTDTQYF. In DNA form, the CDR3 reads TGCGCCAGCTATCGGGGCAGTCTCACAGATACGCAGTATTTT.

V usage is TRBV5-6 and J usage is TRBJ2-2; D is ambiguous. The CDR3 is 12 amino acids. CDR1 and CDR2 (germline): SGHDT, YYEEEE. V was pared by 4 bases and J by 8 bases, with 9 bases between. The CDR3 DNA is TGTGCCAGCAGCCTCAACCGGGGGGAGCTGTTTTTT. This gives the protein CASSLNRGELFF.

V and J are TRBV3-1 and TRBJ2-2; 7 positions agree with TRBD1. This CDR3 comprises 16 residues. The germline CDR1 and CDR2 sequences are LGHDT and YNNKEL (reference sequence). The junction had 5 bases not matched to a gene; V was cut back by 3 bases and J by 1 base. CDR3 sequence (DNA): TGTGCCAGCAGCCACACCGGGACAGTGAACACCGGGGAGCTGTTTTTT. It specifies CASSHTGTVNTGELFF.

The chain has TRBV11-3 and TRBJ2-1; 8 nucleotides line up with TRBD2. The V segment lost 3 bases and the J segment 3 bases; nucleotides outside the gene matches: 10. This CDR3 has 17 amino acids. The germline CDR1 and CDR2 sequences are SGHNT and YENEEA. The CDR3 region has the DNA TGTGCCAGCAGCTTCCTTTCCGGGCTAGCGGGCTACAATGAGCAGTTCTTC. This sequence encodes CASSFLSGLAGYNEQFF.